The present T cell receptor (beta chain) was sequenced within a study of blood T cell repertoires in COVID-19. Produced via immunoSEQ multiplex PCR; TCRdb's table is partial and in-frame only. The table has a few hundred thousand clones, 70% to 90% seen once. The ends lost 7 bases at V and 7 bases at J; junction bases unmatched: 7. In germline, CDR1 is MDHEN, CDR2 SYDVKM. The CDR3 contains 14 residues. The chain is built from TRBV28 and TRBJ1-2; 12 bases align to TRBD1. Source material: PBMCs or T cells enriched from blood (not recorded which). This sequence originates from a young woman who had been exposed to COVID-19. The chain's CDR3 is CASTPGTGGFGYTF. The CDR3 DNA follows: TGTGCCAGCACCCCCGGGACAGGGGGCTTTGGCTACACCTTC.